Included here is one T cell receptor (beta chain) sequence, with context. Sequencing used immunoSEQ multiplex PCR; TCRdb keeps in-frame clones, though not all of them. The sample lists about 110,000 clones, almost 80% occurring once. Trimming removed 5 bases from V and 10 bases from J, with 14 bases in between. CDR3 length: 12 residues. In germline, CDR1 is SGHTA, CDR2 FQGNSA. This sample was included in a study of blood T cell repertoires in COVID-19. Study in general: From the United States, Italy and Spain came samples of acute and convalescent COVID-19.

The chain has TRBV7-2 and TRBJ1-2; possible D gene TRBD1, 5 bases. Sequenced: peripheral blood. The origin of this receptor is a woman of 80 years or more with active or convalescent COVID-19. CDR3 in DNA: TGTGCCAGCAGCCGTCATGGGGCGGCCTACACCTTC. Its protein product is CASSRHGAAYTF.